Sequencing of this TCR beta chain was carried out in a study of blood T cell repertoires in COVID-19. Background on the study: COVID-19 samples, acute and convalescent, were from the United States, Italy and Spain. PBMCs, B-cell-depleted T cells, or T cells provided the cDNA or gDNA that made up the material.

There are a few counts of this clone. As originally analysed: Reference gene primer amplification gave estimated nucleated cell counts. Using immunoSEQ multiplex PCR, the repertoire was profiled, and TCRdb retains in-frame clones only, with some absent. Clone size and V and J calls were adopted from that table, with D and trimming inferred from the DNA. The data contain some 49,000 clones, 82% of them singletons. Trimming took 5 bases from V and 2 from J, leaving 20 bases between them. CDR3 length: 17 residues. Per the germline V gene, CDR1 is SGHTA and CDR2 is FQGNSA. The material sequenced was peripheral blood. The TCR comes from a woman in her sixties or seventies with acute or convalescent COVID-19. The rearrangement uses TRBV7-2 and TRBJ2-3, with no clear D. CDR3 in amino acids: CASSPTAVSYFTDTQYF. The CDR3 nucleotides read TGTGCCAGCAGCCCAACGGCGGTATCCTACTTCACAGATACGCAGTATTTT.